These 7 T cell receptor beta chains came from one sample sequenced in a study of PD-1 blockade in classical Hodgkin lymphoma. The data were produced by immunoSEQ multiplex PCR, yet TCRdb's version contains in-frame clones alone and is incomplete. Among roughly 5,000 clones listed, approximately 92% were seen once. Time point denoted: newly diagnosed, previously untreated cHL patient sample. CD8+ T cells were isolated from thawed PBMCs by magnetic negative selection. The sequencing sample was made of CD8+ T cells from blood. The receptors were sampled from a human donor with classical Hodgkin lymphoma.

This chain connects TRBV9 to TRBJ2-3, with no clear D. The V gene's germline CDR1 is SGDLS and CDR2 YYNGEE. The CDR3 is made up of 14 amino acids. V was trimmed by 0 bases and J by 3 bases, leaving 8 bases between them. This chain's CDR3 is CASSVERRTDTQYF. Written as DNA, the CDR3 is TGTGCCAGCAGCGTAGAGAGGCGGACAGATACGCAGTATTTT.

The V and J genes are TRBV7-9 and TRBJ2-7; D is unresolved. V lost 3 bases, J lost 4 bases, and 16 bases lay in between. CDR3 length: 15 residues. Germline lookup yields CDR1 SEHNR and CDR2 FQNEAQ (reference sequence). CDR3 region: CASSFGRTLGYEQYF. The CDR3 DNA reads TGTGCCAGCAGCTTCGGGCGGACCCTCGGGTACGAGCAGTACTTC.

The V call is TRBV18, the J call TRBJ2-1; a possible D gene is TRBD1 (5 bases). CDR1 and CDR2 (germline): KGHSH, LQKENI. The CDR3 runs 17 residues. V lost 0 bases and J 5 bases, leaving 17 bases between the germline ends. CDR3 loop: CASSPPPTATANNEQFF. CDR3 nucleotide sequence: TGTGCCAGCTCACCACCGCCGACAGCCACCGCAAACAATGAGCAGTTCTTC.

This chain links TRBV13 with TRBJ2-3, with 13 positions matching TRBD2. This CDR3 has 16 residues. CDR1 PRHDT and CDR2 FYEKMQ come from the germline V gene (reference sequence). V was clipped by 5 bases and J by 6 bases; unmatched bases: 8. This chain's CDR3 is CASSIGTSGMLDTQYF. DNA of the CDR3: TGTGCCAGCAGCATTGGGACTAGCGGGATGTTGGATACGCAGTATTTT.

A single count supports this clone. V is TRBV7-2 and J is TRBJ2-1; D may correspond to TRBD1 or TRBD2 (5 bases each). Looked up from germline, CDR1 is SGHTA and CDR2 is FQGNSA. The CDR3 is made up of 15 amino acids. Trimming left V 5 bases short and J 8 bases short, with 19 bases between. CDR3 nucleotide sequence: TGTGCCAGCAGCCTAGGTCAGTTATTGGGGGATGAGCAGTTCTTC. It codes for CASSLGQLLGDEQFF.

J is TRBJ2-1 and V is TRBV4-3; 9 bases line up with TRBD2. The CDR3 consists of 16 residues. Germline assignment: CDR1 LGHNA and CDR2 YSLEER. V dropped 0 bases and J dropped 4; count of bases not matched to a gene: 4. Here the CDR3 DNA reads TGCGCCAGCAGCCAAGATGGGACTAGCCTATACAATGAGCAGTTCTTC. Residues: CASSQDGTSLYNEQFF.

CDR3 nucleotides: TGTGCCAGCAGCGTAGAGGGACAGTACACAGATACGCAGTATTTT. Translating it yields CASSVEGQYTDTQYF. The rearrangement uses TRBV9 and TRBJ2-3, with TRBD1 matching 7 bases. V was clipped by 0 bases and J by 2 bases; unmatched bases: 3. The CDR3 has 15 residues. The V gene's germline CDR1 is SGDLS and CDR2 YYNGEE.